Each of the 25 T cell receptor beta chains below was sequenced from the same sample in a study of response to subunit inactivated influenza vaccine. TCRdb recomputed calls from the RT-PCR reads with MiXCR, one row per CDR3 protein. This table holds 180,000 or so distinct CDR3 sequences, about 12% found once. These records were also assigned to another study, of T cells expressing NK-cell markers. From that study: The authors generated TCR beta cDNA through 5'RACE template switching with UMIs.

The sample was CD8+ T cells sorted from PBMCs, taken 11 to 12 days after vaccination. These receptors all come from a man aged 50 to 60 who received an inactivated influenza vaccine.

The sample holds many counts of this clonotype. The chain has TRBV29-1 and TRBJ2-7, with no clear D. Per germline, CDR1 SQVTM and CDR2 ANQGSEA. The CDR3 is 12 amino acids. Trimming pared 4 bases from V and 3 bases from J, leaving 10 bases between. The chain's CDR3 is CSVGSGIYEQYF. DNA for the CDR3: TGCAGCGTTGGTTCAGGCATCTACGAGCAGTACTTC.

J is TRBJ2-7 and V is TRBV30; 9 bases fit TRBD2. This CDR3 comprises 17 residues. V lost 3 bases and J lost 1; bases outside the gene matches: 13. Germline V CDR1 and CDR2: GTSNPN, SVGIG (reference sequence). The DNA for the CDR3 is TGTGCCTGGAGACGGTTCATAGCGGGAGACGAATCCTACGAGCAGTACTTC. It is translated as CAWRRFIAGDESYEQYF.

The table lists this clonotype with a few counts. This chain's CDR3 is CASSTKNSGGSYNEQFF. In DNA, the CDR3 is TGTGCCAGCAGTACCAAGAATTCAGGTGGCTCCTACAATGAGCAGTTCTTC. The V call is TRBV9, the J call TRBJ2-1; D is uncertain. The germline CDR1 and CDR2 sequences are SGDLS and YYNGEE. The V end was cut by 5 bases, the J end by 0 bases, with 18 bases between. There are 17 residues in the CDR3.

The gene calls are TRBV4-2 and TRBJ2-2; D may be TRBD1 (6 bases). This CDR3 spans 16 amino acids. V shed 0 bases and J shed 3 bases, with 11 bases lying between them. Germline loops: CDR1 LGHNA, CDR2 YNFKEQ. This CDR3 is CASSQDSQGHTGELFF. CDR3 DNA sequence: TGTGCCAGCAGCCAAGACTCACAGGGCCACACCGGGGAGCTGTTTTTT.

This clonotype was detected ten times or more. V is TRBV7-3 and J is TRBJ2-5; 8 bases are a match to TRBD1. Trimming at V came to 2 bases and at J to 5 bases, leaving 4 bases not matched to a gene. This CDR3 contains 14 residues. Germline V gene data show CDR1 as SGHTA and CDR2 as FQGTGA. The CDR3 loop is CASSLLRQGETQYF. For the CDR3, the DNA is TGTGCCAGCAGCTTACTCCGACAGGGGGAGACCCAGTACTTC.

This chain joins TRBV29-1 and TRBJ2-1; D is unclear. V lost 1 base and J lost 3, with 16 bases in between. Germline V lookup: CDR1 SQVTM, CDR2 ANQGSEA. The CDR3 extends over 16 amino acids. CDR3 coding DNA: TGCAGCGTTGAAGGGGGAACGGACCGAAACTACAATGAGCAGTTCTTC. Translating it yields CSVEGGTDRNYNEQFF.

This clonotype turned up a few times. V is TRBV2 and J is TRBJ2-3, with 7 bases lining up with TRBD1. J gave up 2 bases and V 2 bases, and 16 bases lay outside the gene matches. Germline CDR1 is SNHLY and CDR2 is FYNNEI. This CDR3 is 19 amino acids long. The CDR3 loop reads CASSEWVYRGPLPTDTQYF. The CDR3 nucleotides are TGTGCCAGCAGTGAATGGGTATACAGGGGCCCCCTCCCCACAGATACGCAGTATTTT.

This clonotype was counted only a few times. The chain has TRBV7-6 and TRBJ1-4, with 9 bases lining up with TRBD1. The junction had 3 bases not matched to a gene; V was cut back by 5 bases and J by 5 bases. The CDR3 consists of 14 residues. CDR1 and CDR2 from the germline V gene are SGHVS and FNYEAQ. This chain's CDR3 is CASSHGTGNEKLFF. Written as DNA, the CDR3 is TGTGCCAGCAGCCACGGGACAGGGAATGAAAAACTGTTTTTT.

This clonotype has ten or more counts. The V call is TRBV5-5, the J call TRBJ2-5; TRBD2 aligns across 11 bases. This CDR3 is built from 18 residues. Trimming at V came to 5 bases and at J to 2 bases, leaving 14 bases not matched to a gene. The germline V gene encodes CDR1 SGHKS and CDR2 YYEKEE (reference sequence). The CDR3 DNA sequence: TGTGCCAGCAGGTCTCTGGGACTAGCGGAACTGTTACAAGAGACCCAGTACTTC. Translating gives CASRSLGLAELLQETQYF.

This clonotype was seen more than once but under ten times. V and J are TRBV14 and TRBJ2-7; 8 nucleotides align to TRBD2. Germline V CDR1 and CDR2: SGHDN, FVKESK. The CDR3 spans 14 residues. Trimming removed 4 bases from V and 3 bases from J; junction bases left unmatched: 5. This CDR3 reads CASSRPGTSYEQYF. CDR3 sequence (DNA): TGTGCCAGCAGCCGCCCCGGGACTAGCTACGAGCAGTACTTC. Based on the CDR3 plus reference TRBV14 and TRBJ2-7, the full variable domain is EAGVTQFPSHSVIEKGQTVTLRCDPISGHDNLYWYRRVMGKEIKFLLHFVKESKQDESGMPNNRFLAERTGGTYSTLKVQPAELEDSGVYFCASSRPGTSYEQYFGPGTRLTVT.

This clonotype was recorded a few times. The chain employs TRBV4-1 and TRBJ2-1; no clear D gene. The V gene's germline CDR1 is MGHRA and CDR2 YSYEKL. The CDR3 loop spans 14 amino acids. Trimming removed 0 bases from V and 4 bases from J, with 7 bases in between. The CDR3 sequence is CASSQDTDYNEQFF. The DNA for the CDR3 is TGCGCCAGCAGCCAAGATACCGATTACAATGAGCAGTTCTTC.

This clonotype came up many times. This chain uses TRBV28 with TRBJ2-1, with a weak D call TRBD1 (5 bases). CDR3 size: 15 residues. Germline lookup yields CDR1 MDHEN and CDR2 SYDVKM. Trimming pared 2 bases from V and 2 bases from J, leaving 10 bases between. The CDR3 region has the DNA TGTGCCAGCAGTTTAGGGCAGGGCCCCTACAATGAGCAGTTCTTC. It encodes CASSLGQGPYNEQFF.

This clonotype has a handful of counts. The chain employs TRBV6-2 or TRBV6-3 and TRBJ2-7; D is unresolved. V was trimmed by 0 bases and J by 3 bases, leaving 6 bases between them. In germline, CDR1 is MNHEY, CDR2 SVGEGT. This CDR3 region has 13 residues. This CDR3 reads CASSYSTHYEQYF. CDR3 bases: TGTGCCAGCAGTTACTCGACCCACTACGAGCAGTACTTC.

In this sample, this clonotype turned up a few times. This chain uses TRBV7-2 with TRBJ2-1; no firm D call. CDR1 and CDR2 from the germline V gene are SGHTA and FQGNSA. This CDR3 spans 13 amino acids. V shed 6 bases and J shed 6 bases, with 12 bases lying between them. CDR3 DNA: TGTGCCAGCAGTAGCCCAGGCCTCAATGAGCAGTTCTTC. It specifies CASSSPGLNEQFF.

This clonotype is a singleton in its sample. The V call is TRBV9, the J call TRBJ2-7; tentatively, D is TRBD1 (5 bases). Trimming cost V 0 bases and J 0 bases, with 7 bases left between them. Per the germline V gene, CDR1 is SGDLS and CDR2 is YYNGEE. This CDR3 contains 14 residues. Written as DNA, the CDR3 is TGTGCCAGCAGCGTAGGACAGACCTCCTACGAGCAGTACTTC. It translates to CASSVGQTSYEQYF.

This clonotype turned up a few times. The V and J genes are TRBV4-2 and TRBJ1-1; 7 nucleotides align to TRBD1. The CDR3 sequence is 16 residues long. Germline loops: CDR1 LGHNA, CDR2 YNFKEQ. V lost 4 bases, J lost 0 bases, and 8 bases stayed unmatched. The CDR3 DNA sequence: TGTGCCAGCAGCCCTACGACAGGGAGGTTGAACACTGAAGCTTTCTTT. It is translated as CASSPTTGRLNTEAFF.

This clonotype came up a few times. The chain carries TRBV4-1 and TRBJ2-5, with unresolved D. Germline loops: CDR1 MGHRA, CDR2 YSYEKL. This CDR3 is built from 14 residues. Trimming left V 0 bases short and J 5 bases short, with 10 bases between. CDR3 sequence: CASSQEVRGETQYF. CDR3 coding DNA: TGCGCCAGCAGCCAAGAAGTGCGTGGGGAGACCCAGTACTTC.

The V gene is TRBV13, the J gene TRBJ2-7; 12 bases are a match to TRBD1. The germline CDR1 and CDR2 sequences are PRHDT and FYEKMQ (reference sequence). V was pared by 5 bases and J by 6 bases, with 8 bases of the junction left unmatched. The CDR3 sequence is 15 residues long. The DNA of the CDR3 is TGTGCCAGCAGCCCCTCCGGGACAGGGGGCGGCGAGCAGTACTTC. Amino acid sequence: CASSPSGTGGGEQYF. Full variable domain (rest looked up from reference TRBV13 and TRBJ2-7): AAGVIQSPRHLIKEKRETATLKCYPIPRHDTVYWYQQGPGQDPQFLISFYEKMQSDKGSIPDRFSAQQFSDYHSELNMSSLELGDSALYFCASSPSGTGGGEQYFGPGTRLTVT.

This clonotype was picked up a small number of times. The rearrangement links TRBV7-8 to TRBJ2-7; D is unclear. Per the germline V gene, CDR1 is SGHVS and CDR2 is FQNEAQ. This CDR3 region has 13 residues. Trimming took off 2 bases at V and 2 bases at J, with 7 bases between the two ends. CDR3: CASSLQAPYEQYF. The CDR3 nucleotides read TGTGCCAGCAGCTTACAGGCCCCCTACGAGCAGTACTTC.

This clonotype was counted between two and nine times. The genes are TRBV6-1 and TRBJ2-3, with 12 bases identical to TRBD2. Trimming cost V 5 bases and J 5 bases; bases outside gene matches: 8. Germline CDR1 and CDR2: MNHNS and SASEGT. The CDR3 is 16 residues long. Here the CDR3 reads CASSPLAGGRGDTQYF. The CDR3 bases are TGTGCCAGCAGTCCCCTAGCGGGAGGGCGGGGAGATACGCAGTATTTT.

With respect to this clonotype: The conserved phenylalanine or tryptophan normally closing the CDR3 is absent here, so this likely arose from a read error. The limits of the CDR3 on the DNA are not certain, so only TCRdb's listed CDR3 is given. The chain carries TRBV5-6 and TRBJ2-7. The CDR3 is 11 residues long, counting both termini. Looked up from germline, CDR1 is SGHDT and CDR2 is YYEEEE. The CDR3 sequence: CASRMTSGPRI.

V gene TRBV11-2 combines with J gene TRBJ2-7; perhaps TRBD2 as D (5 bases). The V end was cut by 0 bases, the J end by 4 bases, with 13 bases between. CDR1 and CDR2 (germline): SGHAT, FQNNGV. This CDR3 region has 15 residues. The CDR3: CASSLERTSGYEQYF. As DNA, the CDR3 is TGTGCCAGCAGCTTAGAAAGAACCTCGGGGTACGAGCAGTACTTC.

The sample holds a few counts of this clonotype. The rearrangement joins TRBV10-3 to TRBJ2-7, with 8 positions matching TRBD1. The CDR3 consists of 13 residues. From germline, CDR1 is ENHRY and CDR2 SYGVKD. Trimming took 6 bases from V and 7 from J; bases not matched to a gene: 8. CDR3 protein: CAIRGGQDGEQYF. CDR3 coding DNA: TGTGCCATCAGGGGGGGACAGGATGGGGAGCAGTACTTC.

The chain employs TRBV25-1 and TRBJ2-7; unclear D gene. The CDR3 runs to 13 residues. V lost 5 bases to trimming and J lost 9 bases, with 17 bases between them. Germline-derived CDR1 and CDR2 are MGHDK and SYGVNS. The chain's CDR3 is CASSTLGPPGQYF. The CDR3 DNA is TGTGCCAGCAGTACTTTAGGACCTCCGGGGCAGTACTTC.

V and J are TRBV4-1 and TRBJ1-1; weak D call: TRBD1 (5 bases). The V end was cut by 4 bases, the J end by 2 bases, with 11 bases between. This CDR3 comprises 14 residues. Germline CDR1 is MGHRA and CDR2 is YSYEKL. The CDR3 sequence: CASSLSRENTEAFF. DNA for the CDR3: TGCGCCAGCAGCCTATCCAGGGAAAACACTGAAGCTTTCTTT.